This T cell receptor beta chain originates from a study of blood T cell repertoires in COVID-19. Turning to the study itself: T cells, B-cell-depleted T cells, or PBMCs provided the cDNA or gDNA that served as material.

The method was immunoSEQ multiplex PCR; TCRdb's version includes in-frame clones alone and lacks a portion of them. The sample has 25,000 to 35,000 clones; roughly nine tenths are singletons. Looked up from germline, CDR1 is SGHTA and CDR2 is FQGNSA. The CDR3 loop spans 18 amino acids. V was pared by 4 bases and J by 7 bases, with 17 bases of the junction left unmatched. Specimen: peripheral blood. The genes are TRBV7-2 and TRBJ2-7, with 12 bases that match TRBD2. The clonotype originates from a human donor with active COVID-19. The donor label of this sample is uncertain. The chain's CDR3 is CASSSPGLAGLQADEQYF. The CDR3 bases are TGTGCCAGCAGCTCTCCGGGACTAGCGGGCCTACAGGCCGATGAGCAGTACTTC.